The next 23 T cell receptor beta chains were all read from a single sample in a study of T-cell memory formation after mild COVID-19. TCRdb re-derived calls from the 5' RACE reads in MiXCR, one entry per CDR3 protein. The profile covers 110,000 to 150,000 distinct CDR3 sequences, with 13% to 15% appearing a single time and 25% to 30% taken by the ten largest. The sequenced material came from PBMCs or a T cell subset sorted from them (not recorded which). These receptors were collected from an adult woman who had mild COVID-19 (a few samples of this study predate the infection). Cell type and time point are not known.

At least ten counts were recorded for this clonotype. The J gene is TRBJ1-2, the V gene TRBV29-1; D may be TRBD1 (5 bases). The CDR3 is made up of 13 amino acids. V shed 4 bases and J shed 0 bases, with 9 bases lying between them. The germline V gene has CDR1 SQVTM and CDR2 ANQGSEA. This chain's CDR3 is CSVGQGANYGYTF. Written as DNA, the CDR3 is TGCAGCGTTGGGCAGGGAGCTAACTATGGCTACACCTTC.

This chain joins TRBV2 and TRBJ2-3; D unclear. The germline CDR1 and CDR2 sequences are SNHLY and FYNNEI. This CDR3 region has 14 residues. V lost 9 bases and J lost 0, with 13 bases in between. Here the CDR3 DNA reads TGTGCCAGTCTACAGAGAACTAGCACAGATACGCAGTATTTT. Translating it yields CASLQRTSTDTQYF.

This chain links TRBV7-9 with TRBJ2-7; D not resolved. Trimming removed 4 bases from V and 5 bases from J, with 12 bases in between. Germline assignment: CDR1 SEHNR and CDR2 FQNEAQ (reference sequence). This CDR3 has 13 residues. DNA of the CDR3: TGTGCCAGCAGCTCCCCGTGGCCTAACGAGCAGTACTTC. This translates into CASSSPWPNEQYF.

This clonotype showed up just a few times. The rearrangement joins TRBV6-4 to TRBJ2-2, with 10 positions matching TRBD2. Per the germline V gene, CDR1 is MRHNA and CDR2 is SNTAGT. After removal of 0 bases from V and 3 bases from J, the junction contained 4 bases not matched to a gene. The CDR3 runs to 17 residues. The CDR3 DNA is TGTGCCAGCAGTGACTCGCGGCTAGCGGGGGACACCGGGGAGCTGTTTTTT. As protein: CASSDSRLAGDTGELFF.

The table lists this clonotype with a few counts. The J gene is TRBJ2-1, the V gene TRBV5-8, with TRBD1 identical over 7 bases. This CDR3 is built from 14 residues. Germline V gene lookup returns CDR1 SGHTS and CDR2 YDEGEE. The junction had 6 bases not matched to a gene; V was cut back by 0 bases and J by 9 bases. The chain's CDR3 is CASSLVSGGSEQFF. As DNA, the CDR3 is TGTGCCAGCAGCTTGGTGTCAGGGGGTAGTGAGCAGTTCTTC.

In this sample, this clonotype turned up a few times. This chain connects TRBV27 to TRBJ2-7; a weak D match, TRBD1 (5 bases). With 7 bases removed from V and 3 bases from J, the gap between germline ends came to 10 bases. In germline, CDR1 is MNHEY, CDR2 SMNVEV (reference sequence). This CDR3 has 12 residues. CDR3 residues: CASTDTYYEQYF. CDR3 DNA: TGTGCCAGCACGGACACCTACTACGAGCAGTACTTC.

The chain carries TRBV19 and TRBJ2-7; D might be TRBD1 or TRBD2, each matching 5 bases. The germline V gene encodes CDR1 LNHDA and CDR2 SQIVND (reference sequence). The CDR3 is made up of 15 amino acids. V shed 4 bases and J shed 3 bases, with 16 bases lying between them. The CDR3 DNA is TGTGCCAGTAGTACCGGCCGGGACGGTCGCTACGAGCAGTACTTC. Translated, it gives CASSTGRDGRYEQYF. The full variable domain, rest sourced from reference TRBV19 and TRBJ2-7, is DGGITQSPKYLFRKEGQNVTLSCEQNLNHDAMYWYRQDPGQGLRLIYYSQIVNDFQKGDIAEGYSVSREKKESFPLTVTSAQKNPTAFYLCASSTGRDGRYEQYFGPGTRLTVT.

V and J are TRBV12-3 or TRBV12-4 and TRBJ1-1, with TRBD1 identical over 7 bases. J gave up 8 bases and V 4 bases, and 19 bases lay outside the gene matches. This CDR3 spans 17 amino acids. CDR3 sequence: CASSYPRTGLLVGEAFF. CDR3 nucleotide sequence: TGTGCCAGCAGTTACCCCCGGACAGGCCTTTTGGTTGGAGAAGCTTTCTTT.

The chain combines TRBV5-6 with TRBJ2-1, with D hard to call. The CDR3 length is 12 residues. The germline V gene encodes CDR1 SGHDT and CDR2 YYEEEE. The V gene lost 4 bases and the J gene lost 7 bases, with 9 bases spanning the gap. The CDR3 here is CASSPGWNEQFF. The CDR3 DNA sequence: TGTGCCAGCAGCCCCGGATGGAATGAGCAGTTCTTC.

J is TRBJ1-5 and V is TRBV7-9, with unresolved D. The CDR3 has 13 residues. Per germline, CDR1 SEHNR and CDR2 FQNEAQ (reference sequence). With 3 bases removed from V and 7 bases from J, the gap between germline ends came to 10 bases. The CDR3 DNA is TGTGCCAGCAGCTTCGCAAACGGGCAGCCCCAGCATTTT. It codes for CASSFANGQPQHF.

This clonotype was seen a handful of times. J is TRBJ2-7 and V is TRBV27, with 7 bases matching TRBD2. This CDR3 region has 13 residues. V trimming: 8 bases; J trimming: 4 bases; junction bases outside the gene matches: 8. Germline V CDR1 and CDR2: MNHEY, SMNVEV (reference sequence). CDR3 DNA sequence: TGTGCCAGCCGTGCGGGAGCAGCATACGAGCAGTACTTC. The encoded protein is CASRAGAAYEQYF.

This chain uses TRBV29-1 with TRBJ2-3; 8 nucleotides match TRBD2. CDR3 size: 16 residues. V was pared by 4 bases and J by 6 bases, with 15 bases of the junction left unmatched. CDR1 SQVTM and CDR2 ANQGSEA come from the germline V gene. The DNA of the CDR3 is TGCAGCGTTGCCGGCGGGAGGACCATCACTGGGGATACGCAGTATTTT. This translates into CSVAGGRTITGDTQYF.

This clonotype was observed many times. The V and J genes are TRBV4-1 and TRBJ2-1; TRBD2 matches 7 bases. CDR1 is MGHRA, CDR2 YSYEKL, per germline. Losses at the gene ends were 0 bases for V and 6 bases for J; bases not matched to a gene: 5. The CDR3 has 15 residues. CDR3 in amino acids: CASSQEIRGGNEQFF. The DNA of the CDR3 is TGCGCCAGCAGCCAAGAAATCCGCGGGGGCAATGAGCAGTTCTTC.

This clonotype came up many times. Here the CDR3 DNA reads TGCAGTGCCAGACAGGGTGCGGGGGCCAATCAGCCCCAGCATTTT. Translated: CSARQGAGANQPQHF. The rearrangement links TRBV20-1 to TRBJ1-5; 7 bases agree with TRBD1. CDR1 DFQATT and CDR2 SNEGSKA come from the germline V gene (reference sequence). There are 15 residues in the CDR3. J gave up 3 bases and V 6 bases, and 11 bases lay outside the gene matches.

This chain uses TRBV11-2 with TRBJ2-1; D is possibly TRBD1 or TRBD2 (7 bases each). The CDR3 spans 18 residues. V dropped 2 bases and J dropped 1 base, with 18 bases sitting between them. Germline V gene data show CDR1 as SGHAT and CDR2 as FQNNGV. The CDR3 DNA is TGTGCCAGCAGCTTAACATGGGAGGGGGCAGAATCCTACAATGAGCAGTTCTTC. Residues: CASSLTWEGAESYNEQFF.

V usage is TRBV7-3 and J usage is TRBJ1-1; 7 bases line up with TRBD1. This CDR3 contains 13 residues. With V trimmed by 4 bases and J by 4 bases, 3 bases remained unmatched. From germline, CDR1 is SGHTA and CDR2 FQGTGA. The CDR3 DNA follows: TGTGCCAGCAGCTGGGGACAGTTCACTGAAGCTTTCTTT. Translation gives CASSWGQFTEAFF.

This clonotype was seen a handful of times. The V gene is TRBV7-9, the J gene TRBJ1-5, with D perhaps TRBD1 (6 bases). V was clipped by 1 base and J by 3 bases, with 10 bases between them. CDR3 size: 15 residues. Looked up from germline, CDR1 is SEHNR and CDR2 is FQNEAQ (reference sequence). The CDR3 DNA follows: TGTGCCAGCAGCTTAGGCGGGGGGCACAATCAGCCCCAGCATTTT. Translation gives CASSLGGGHNQPQHF.

The chain carries TRBV9 and TRBJ2-1; 11 bases line up with TRBD2. V shed 2 bases and J 4 bases; nucleotides not matched to a gene: 2. This CDR3 is 15 amino acids long. Germline values: CDR1 SGDLS, CDR2 YYNGEE. The CDR3 DNA reads as TGTGCCAGCAGCGTGGGACTAGCGGATTACAATGAGCAGTTCTTC. This codes for CASSVGLADYNEQFF.

This clonotype was recorded a few times. The junction departs from germline at one end; a sequencing error may be responsible. This chain joins TRBV9 and TRBJ1-2; no reliable D call. The CDR3 totals 12 residues. CDR1 and CDR2 (germline): SGDLS, YYNGEE. CDR3: CASSVMAKPRNF. CDR3 in DNA: TGTGCCAGCAGCGTTATGGCGAAACCGCGGAACTTC. The complete variable domain, with remaining parts taken from reference TRBV9 and TRBJ1-2, reads DSGVTQTPKHLITATGQRVTLRCSPRSGDLSVYWYQQSLDQGLQFLIQYYNGEERAKGNILERFSAQQFPDLHSELNLSSLELGDSALYFCASSVMAKPRNFGSGTRLTVV.

V is TRBV9 and J is TRBJ2-1; 7 bases map to TRBD2. CDR3 length: 14 amino acids. The ends lost 0 bases at V and 7 bases at J; junction bases unmatched: 4. Germline CDR1 SGDLS, CDR2 YYNGEE. The CDR3 bases are TGTGCCAGCAGCGTAGAGGGACTAACAAATGAGCAGTTCTTC. Its translation: CASSVEGLTNEQFF.

The genes are TRBV29-1 and TRBJ2-2, with D perhaps TRBD2 (6 bases). Between the trimmed V and J ends, which lost 1 base and 0 bases, there was a span of 9 bases. Germline lookup yields CDR1 SQVTM and CDR2 ANQGSEA. CDR3 length equals 15 residues. The CDR3 nucleotides are TGCAGCGTTGAAGTGGGGGGAACGAACACCGGGGAGCTGTTTTTT. Encoded protein: CSVEVGGTNTGELFF.

V gene TRBV4-2 combines with J gene TRBJ2-1; D call uncertain. V lost 8 bases and J lost 8, with 16 bases in between. CDR1 is LGHNA and CDR2 is YNFKEQ in the germline V gene. There are 13 residues in the CDR3. DNA for the CDR3: TGTGCCAGCTCCCAAGCCCTTAGAGATGAGCAGTTCTTC. This encodes CASSQALRDEQFF.

This clonotype was seen more than once but under ten times. The rearrangement joins TRBV20-1 to TRBJ2-3; tentative D call: TRBD2 (6 bases). The CDR3 runs 15 residues. Per the germline V gene, CDR1 is DFQATT and CDR2 is SNEGSKA (reference sequence). Trimming took off 0 bases at V and 5 bases at J, with 15 bases between the two ends. This CDR3 reads CSARDSGREVDTQYF. The CDR3, as DNA: TGCAGTGCTAGAGATTCGGGCAGGGAGGTAGATACGCAGTATTTT.